Shown below are 18 T cell receptor beta chains from a single sample sequenced in a study of CD8+CD57+ T cells in acquired aplastic anemia. In patients chosen for sequencing, flow cytometry had shown CD8+CD57+ cell expansion. CDR3 and TCR beta VDJ profiling relied on genomic DNA as the template. Each CDR3 protein is one row after TCRdb ran MiXCR on the reads. This repertoire shows around 200,000 distinct CDR3 sequences, around 60% found once; its top ten account for about 39%. Sequenced: sorted CD4+, CD8+, or CD8+CD57+ T cells (not recorded which) from PBMCs. The receptors were gathered from a human donor with aplastic anemia.

The chain carries TRBV20-1 and TRBJ2-7, with D maybe TRBD1 (5 bases). CDR1 is DFQATT and CDR2 is SNEGSKA in the germline V gene (reference sequence). CDR3 length equals 15 residues. Trimming pared 0 bases from V and 4 bases from J, leaving 16 bases between. The CDR3, as DNA: TGCAGTGCTAGAGATCAAAGGGGCGCGACGTACGAGCAGTACTTC. It specifies CSARDQRGATYEQYF.

This clonotype was detected only once. The CDR3, as DNA: TGTGCCAGCGAACGGTCCGGGGAGCTGTTTTTT. Its protein product is CASERSGELFF. J is TRBJ2-2 and V is TRBV9, with no clear D. The CDR3 loop spans 11 amino acids. Germline loops: CDR1 SGDLS, CDR2 YYNGEE. The V end lost 7 bases, the J end lost 6 bases, and 7 bases lay between the germline ends.

The rearrangement links TRBV20-1 to TRBJ2-7; no clear D. The CDR3 runs 13 residues. Germline V CDR1 and CDR2: DFQATT, SNEGSKA (reference sequence). Trimming took 7 bases from V and 4 from J, leaving 17 bases between them. The CDR3 region is CSVDEKSSYEQYF. The CDR3 coding sequence is TGCAGTGTGGACGAAAAAAGCTCTTACGAGCAGTACTTC.

This clonotype has a handful of counts. J is TRBJ2-7 and V is TRBV20-1, with D perhaps TRBD1 (6 bases). Trimming removed 3 bases from V and 0 bases from J, with 6 bases in between. The CDR3 is 12 residues long. CDR1 DFQATT and CDR2 SNEGSKA come from the germline V gene (reference sequence). The CDR3 sequence is CSARDSSYEQYF. Here the CDR3 DNA reads TGCAGTGCTAGGGACAGCTCCTACGAGCAGTACTTC.

The table lists this clonotype with a count of one. The chain recombines TRBV2 with TRBJ1-5, with unresolved D. The CDR3 is 15 residues long. V gave up 7 bases and J gave up 4 bases, with 17 bases separating them. Germline V CDR1 and CDR2: SNHLY, FYNNEI. CDR3 nucleotides: TGTGCCAGCACGGCTATGAAGAACAGAAATCAGCCCCAGCATTTT. Its translation is CASTAMKNRNQPQHF.

The chain recombines TRBV7-9 with TRBJ2-3; TRBD2 agrees at 7 bases. This CDR3 spans 18 amino acids. The germline gives CDR1 SEHNR, CDR2 FQNEAQ (reference sequence). The V and J ends lost 1 base and 3 bases, in that order; junction bases with no gene match: 13. CDR3 sequence: CASSLEVYAGRETDTQYF. CDR3 bases: TGTGCCAGCAGCTTAGAGGTGTATGCAGGGAGGGAAACAGATACGCAGTATTTT.

The chain has TRBV7-9 and TRBJ2-4, with D maybe TRBD2 (5 bases). The CDR3 is made up of 15 amino acids. Trimming left V 1 base short and J 1 base short, with 8 bases between. CDR1 is SEHNR, CDR2 FQNEAQ, per germline (reference sequence). The CDR3 reads CASSLVRGAKNIQYF. CDR3 DNA: TGTGCCAGCAGCTTAGTTCGAGGGGCCAAAAACATTCAGTACTTC.

The chain uses TRBV7-3 and TRBJ2-7; 11 nucleotides agree with TRBD2. Germline trimming cut 7 bases from V and 4 bases from J; bases unmatched to any gene: 15. The germline CDR1 and CDR2 sequences are SGHTA and FQGTGA. The CDR3 loop spans 17 amino acids. CDR3 sequence: CASKSDGLAGGRYEQYF. The DNA for the CDR3 is TGTGCCAGCAAATCGGATGGGCTAGCGGGGGGTAGGTACGAGCAGTACTTC.

This clonotype has at least ten counts. The chain joins TRBV11-2 to TRBJ2-4; TRBD2 might be the D (5 bases). The V gene lost 4 bases and the J gene lost 0 bases, with 13 bases spanning the gap. Germline values: CDR1 SGHAT, CDR2 FQNNGV. The CDR3 extends over 16 amino acids. This CDR3 reads CASSSKLGEAKNIQYF. The CDR3 DNA is TGTGCCAGCAGCTCCAAACTCGGGGAAGCCAAAAACATTCAGTACTTC.

The chain couples TRBV7-9 to TRBJ2-5; 7 bases align to TRBD1. Germline trimming cut 5 bases from V and 3 bases from J; bases unmatched to any gene: 6. The germline V gene encodes CDR1 SEHNR and CDR2 FQNEAQ (reference sequence). The CDR3 is 14 amino acids. DNA for the CDR3: TGTGCCAGCAGCCCAGGGGGAGATAAAGAGACCCAGTACTTC. This codes for CASSPGGDKETQYF.

The V gene is TRBV19, the J gene TRBJ1-1; D ambiguous. The CDR3 consists of 14 residues. V lost 2 bases, J lost 1 base, and 8 bases lay in between. Germline-derived CDR1 and CDR2 are LNHDA and SQIVND (reference sequence). The CDR3 loop reads CASSITTPNTEAFF. CDR3 sequence (DNA): TGTGCCAGTAGTATAACGACTCCGAACACTGAAGCTTTCTTT.

This clonotype was seen repeatedly, ten times or more. This chain connects TRBV12-3 or TRBV12-4 to TRBJ1-1, with D hard to call. The germline V and J ends were trimmed by 4 bases and 7 bases, with 10 bases remaining between them. This CDR3 spans 12 amino acids. The CDR3 loop reads CASSYSGDEAFF. The CDR3 DNA reads as TGTGCCAGCAGTTACTCCGGGGATGAAGCTTTCTTT.

V and J are TRBV5-5 and TRBJ2-7, with TRBD2 matching 7 bases. The germline CDR1 and CDR2 sequences are SGHKS and YYEKEE (reference sequence). The CDR3 runs 15 residues. V lost 2 bases to trimming and J lost 2 bases; unmatched junction nucleotides: 7. This CDR3 is CASSLYREAPYEQYF. The CDR3 DNA follows: TGTGCCAGCAGCTTATACCGGGAGGCCCCCTACGAGCAGTACTTC.

This sequence joins TRBV20-1 and TRBJ2-1; 9 nucleotides line up with TRBD2. Germline V lookup: CDR1 DFQATT, CDR2 SNEGSKA (reference sequence). V shed 4 bases, J shed 10 bases, and the junction held 11 bases outside the gene matches. This CDR3 is 14 amino acids long. The CDR3 bases are TGCAGTGCTACCCACAGCGGGGGGTCCTACGAGCAGTTCTTC. Protein: CSATHSGGSYEQFF.

The chain combines TRBV19 with TRBJ1-1; D not certain. This CDR3 is built from 14 residues. The V end lost 4 bases, the J end lost 4 bases, and 13 bases lay between the germline ends. Germline CDR1 reads LNHDA; CDR2 reads SQIVND (reference sequence). In DNA, the CDR3 is TGTGCCAGTAGTAGTGGGTTCGATCTCACTGAAGCTTTCTTT. This sequence encodes CASSSGFDLTEAFF.

This clonotype has more than one count but fewer than ten. The J gene is TRBJ2-5, the V gene TRBV7-3, with 10 bases that match TRBD1. Per germline, CDR1 SGHTA and CDR2 FQGTGA. After removal of 3 bases from V and 4 bases from J, the junction contained 2 bases not matched to a gene. The CDR3 runs 14 residues. CDR3 loop: CASSLTGGPETQYF. The CDR3 region has the DNA TGTGCCAGCAGCTTGACAGGGGGCCCAGAGACCCAGTACTTC.

This chain uses TRBV20-1 with TRBJ2-7; D may be TRBD1 or TRBD2 (9 bases each). The germline CDR1 and CDR2 sequences are DFQATT and SNEGSKA (reference sequence). CDR3 length: 17 amino acids. Trimming took 2 bases from V and 7 from J, leaving 27 bases between them. This chain's CDR3 is CSARNVPGQGLAREQYF. In DNA, the CDR3 is TGCAGTGCTAGAAACGTCCCGGGACAGGGACTAGCAAGGGAGCAGTACTTC.

This chain joins TRBV7-9 and TRBJ1-2; a possible D gene is TRBD1 (6 bases). V lost 5 bases to trimming and J lost 8 bases, with 15 bases between them. The CDR3 length is 13 residues. Germline CDR1 SEHNR, CDR2 FQNEAQ (reference sequence). The chain's CDR3 is CASSGNRADGYTF. The CDR3 DNA reads TGTGCCAGCAGCGGGAACAGGGCGGACGGCTACACCTTC. Full variable domain (remainder filled in from reference TRBV7-9 and TRBJ1-2): DTGVSQNPRHKITKRGQNVTFRCDPISEHNRLYWYRQTLGQGPEFLTYFQNEAQLEKSRLLSDRFSAERPKGSFSTLEIQRTEQGDSAMYLCASSGNRADGYTFGSGTRLTVV.